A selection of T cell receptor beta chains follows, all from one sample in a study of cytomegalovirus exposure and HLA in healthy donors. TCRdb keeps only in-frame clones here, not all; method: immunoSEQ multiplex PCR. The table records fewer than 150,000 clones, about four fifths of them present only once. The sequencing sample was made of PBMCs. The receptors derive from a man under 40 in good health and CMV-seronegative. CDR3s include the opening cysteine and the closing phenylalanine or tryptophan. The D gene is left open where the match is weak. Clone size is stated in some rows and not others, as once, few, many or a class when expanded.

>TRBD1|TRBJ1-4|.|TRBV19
TGTGCCAGCGCCGGTTATCAGGGACAGGGTAGTGAAAAACTGTTTTTT
CASAGYQGQGSEKLFF
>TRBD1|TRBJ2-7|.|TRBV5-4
TGTGCCAGCAGCTTAAGGGGGCCCTACGAGCAGTACTTC
CASSLRGPYEQYF
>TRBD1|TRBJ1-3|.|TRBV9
TGTGCCAGCAGCCCACGGGACAGGCGACCCCGTGGAAACACCATATATTTT
CASSPRDRRPRGNTIYF
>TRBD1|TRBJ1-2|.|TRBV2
TGTGCCAGCTACGGCTCGACAGGGGAGACCTATGGCTACACCTTC
CASYGSTGETYGYTF
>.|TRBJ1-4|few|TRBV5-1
TGCGCCAGCAGCTTGGCTAGGATGGATGAAAAACTGTTTTTT
CASSLARMDEKLFF
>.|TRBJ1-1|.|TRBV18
TGTGCCAGCTCACCAACCGGGGGATATGGGACTGAAGCTTTCTTT
CASSPTGGYGTEAFF
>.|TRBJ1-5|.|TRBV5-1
TGCGCCAGCAGCATCCTACAGGGTCATCAGCCCCAGCATTTT
CASSILQGHQPQHF
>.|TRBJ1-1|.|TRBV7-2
TGTGCCAGCGGGGTGGGGGGGACCCTGAACACTGAAGCTTTCTTT
CASGVGGTLNTEAFF
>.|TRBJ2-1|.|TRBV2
TGTGCCAGCAACAGGGAAATAACCTACAATGAGCAGTTCTTC
CASNREITYNEQFF
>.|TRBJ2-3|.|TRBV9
TGTGCCAGCAGCGTAGGGGCAAGACAGGCGAGCACAGATACGCAGTATTTT
CASSVGARQASTDTQYF
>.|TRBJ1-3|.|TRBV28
TGTGCCAGCAGGGAGCGGGGGACTGGAAACACCATATATTTT
CASRERGTGNTIYF
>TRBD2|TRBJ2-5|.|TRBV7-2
TGTGCCAGCAGCTTAACTGGGACTAGTCCTTTGAAGACCCAGTACTTC
CASSLTGTSPLKTQYF
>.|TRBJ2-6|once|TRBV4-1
TGCGCCAGCAGCCAAGCCCCGGAGGGAGTCTCTGGGGCCAACGTCCTGACTTTC
CASSQAPEGVSGANVLTF
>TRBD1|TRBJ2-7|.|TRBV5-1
TGCGCCAGCAGCCTCCTCGGGACAGGCTCCTACGAGCAGTACTTC
CASSLLGTGSYEQYF
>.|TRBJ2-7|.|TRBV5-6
TGTGCCAGCAGCTTGGGCGACCTAGCTTCCGAGCAGTACTTC
CASSLGDLASEQYF
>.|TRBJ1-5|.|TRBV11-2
TGTGCCAGCAGCTTAGATGAGTCGGGGGTCCTTAATAGCAATCAGCCCCAGCATTTT
CASSLDESGVLNSNQPQHF
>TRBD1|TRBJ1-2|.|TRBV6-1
TGTGCCAGCAGAAGGGGACAGGGGGCGGACTATGGCTACACCTTC
CASRRGQGADYGYTF
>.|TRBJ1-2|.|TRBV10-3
TGTGCCATCAGTGAATCACAGGAAGCTAACTATGGCTACACCTTC
CAISESQEANYGYTF
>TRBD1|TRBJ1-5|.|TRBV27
TGTGCCAGCAGTTTATCCGGACAGGGGAGGGATCAGCCCCAGCATTTT
CASSLSGQGRDQPQHF
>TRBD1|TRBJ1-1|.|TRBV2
TGTGCCAGCAGCGGGCGACAGGGGGCGAACACTGAAGCTTTCTTT
CASSGRQGANTEAFF
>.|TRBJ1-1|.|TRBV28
TGTGCCAGCAGACCAGTGGCAGGGATCGCCTCAGCTTTCTTT
CASRPVAGIASAFF
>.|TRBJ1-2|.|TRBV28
TGTGCCAGCAGTTTATGGCTAGTAGACTACACCTTC
CASSLWLVDYTF
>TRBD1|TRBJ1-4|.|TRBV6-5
TGTGCCAGCAGCCCTGACAGGGGAAGAGAAAAACTGTTTTTT
CASSPDRGREKLFF
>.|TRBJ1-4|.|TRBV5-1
TGCGCCAGCAGCTTGGGAGAAAGTGACTATGAAAAACTGTTTTTT
CASSLGESDYEKLFF
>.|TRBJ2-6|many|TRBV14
TGTGCCAGCAGAAGAGGGGGCTCTGGGGCCAACGTCCTGACTTTC
CASRRGGSGANVLTF
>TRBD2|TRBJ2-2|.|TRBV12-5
TGTGCTAAATTCTTGCCGCTTGGGGGGGGAACGAACACCGGGGAGCTGTTTTTT
CAKFLPLGGGTNTGELFF
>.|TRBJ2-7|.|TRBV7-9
TGTGCCAGCAGCTCACCCGGCGGGTACGAGCAGTACTTC
CASSSPGGYEQYF
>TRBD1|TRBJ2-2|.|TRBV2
TGTGCCACCGCCGGGACAGGAAACACCGGGGAGCTGTTTTTT
CATAGTGNTGELFF
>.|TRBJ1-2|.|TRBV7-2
.
CASSFGPGGNYGYTF
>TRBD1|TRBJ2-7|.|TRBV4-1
TGCGCCAGCAGCCAATCGACAGGGACCTACGAGCAGTACTTC
CASSQSTGTYEQYF
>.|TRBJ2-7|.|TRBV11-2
TGTGCCAGCAGCACACCGGACAGAGGTTCCTACGAGCAGTACTTC
CASSTPDRGSYEQYF
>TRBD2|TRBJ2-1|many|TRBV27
TGTGCCAGCAGGGGGGGACTAAACTCCTACAATGAGCAGTTCTTC
CASRGGLNSYNEQFF
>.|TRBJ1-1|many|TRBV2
TGTGCCAGCACCAAGGGGGAGAACACTGAAGCTTTCTTT
CASTKGENTEAFF
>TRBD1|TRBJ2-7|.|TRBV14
TGTGCCAGCAGCCAAGCCCTCGGGACAGGCTACGAGCAGTACTTC
CASSQALGTGYEQYF
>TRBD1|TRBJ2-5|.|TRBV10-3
TGTGCCATCAGTGAGTCGACAGGGGTCGAGACCCAGTACTTC
CAISESTGVETQYF
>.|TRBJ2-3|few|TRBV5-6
TGTGCCAGCAGCTTGGTCGGCGGAGACACAGATACGCAGTATTTT
CASSLVGGDTDTQYF
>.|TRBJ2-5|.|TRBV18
TGTGCCAGCTCACCAGCGGGAGAGACCCAGTACTTC
CASSPAGETQYF
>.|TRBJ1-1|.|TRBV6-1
TGTGCCAGCAGTGAATCGGGGGGCGGCACTGAAGCTTTCTTT
CASSESGGGTEAFF
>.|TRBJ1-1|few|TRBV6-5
TGTGCCAGCAGTTACTCGATGAGGGAGGACACTGAAGCTTTCTTT
CASSYSMREDTEAFF
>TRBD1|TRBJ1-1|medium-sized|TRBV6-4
TGTGCCAGCAGTCGGGACAGGGGGGCGGATGAAGCTTTCTTT
CASSRDRGADEAFF
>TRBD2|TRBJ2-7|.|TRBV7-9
TGTGCCAGCAGTTACTTCGGTGTAGCGGGAGGGGGCGAGCAGTACTTC
CASSYFGVAGGGEQYF
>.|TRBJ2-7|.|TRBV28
TGTGCCACCTTGACAGGACCCAGGCTGGGCGAGCAGTACTTC
CATLTGPRLGEQYF